The text below deals with one T cell receptor (beta chain). The data are from a study of blood T cell repertoires in COVID-19. Whole-study context: The analysed material was cDNA or gDNA that came from T cells, B-cell-depleted T cells, or PBMCs.

Trimming took off 6 bases at V and 5 bases at J, with 20 bases between the two ends. Germline V gives CDR1 MNHEY, CDR2 SMNVEV (reference sequence). The CDR3 length is 15 residues. Sequencing used immunoSEQ multiplex PCR; TCRdb keeps in-frame clones, though not all of them. The repertoire consists of approximately 210,000 clones, with roughly 80% occurring once and the leading ten covering 2% to 3%. This TCR was sampled from a woman between 40 and 55 years old with active or convalescent COVID-19. The V and J genes are TRBV27 and TRBJ2-7; D perhaps matches TRBD2 (6 bases). Source material: peripheral blood. The CDR3 bases are TGTGCCAGCAGCCCAAGACATGGTCGGGAGCACGAGCAGTACTTC. Amino acids: CASSPRHGREHEQYF.